The 12 T cell receptor beta chains given below trace back to one sample, sequenced in a study of CD8+ T cells in alopecia areata. cDNA serving as the sequencing template came from extracted, reverse transcribed RNA. Data came from immunoSEQ multiplex PCR; TCRdb stores just in-frame clones and leaves some out. The sample holds around 65,000 clones, more than 40% seen once. Source: CD8+ T cells sorted from blood, taken at week 0. The receptors were sampled from a human donor with alopecia areata.

The chain is built from TRBV18 and TRBJ2-3, with D unclear. Between the trimmed V and J ends, which lost 4 bases and 3 bases, there was a span of 11 bases. This CDR3 comprises 14 residues. Per germline, CDR1 KGHSH and CDR2 LQKENI. CDR3 sequence reads: CASSREGRTDTQYF. In nucleotides, the CDR3 is TGTGCCAGCTCACGCGAAGGGCGGACAGATACGCAGTATTTT.

CDR3: CASSLEAQPQHF. The CDR3 DNA sequence: TGTGCCAGCAGCTTAGAAGCTCAGCCCCAGCATTTT. The V call is TRBV7-9, the J call TRBJ1-5; the D is unclear. Germline V CDR1 and CDR2: SEHNR, FQNEAQ (reference sequence). The ends were cut back, 1 base at V and 6 bases at J, with 4 bases in the middle. CDR3 size: 12 residues.

The rearrangement joins TRBV5-1 to TRBJ2-7, with D perhaps TRBD1 or TRBD2 (5 bases each). The germline V gene has CDR1 SGHRS and CDR2 YFSETQ. This CDR3 spans 11 amino acids. V was clipped by 4 bases and J by 4 bases, with 6 bases between them. CDR3 nucleotides: TGCGCCAGCAGCGGGGGTTACGAGCAGTACTTC. Its translation is CASSGGYEQYF. The full variable domain, rest sourced from reference TRBV5-1 and TRBJ2-7, is KAGVTQTPRYLIKTRGQQVTLSCSPISGHRSVSWYQQTPGQGLQFLFEYFSETQRNKGNFPGRFSGRQFSNSRSEMNVSTLELGDSALYLCASSGGYEQYFGPGTRLTVT.

This clone turned up a few times. Mismatch with germline at one junction end may stem from a read error. The genes are TRBV7-9 and TRBJ2-1; 9 nucleotides align to TRBD2. The CDR3 contains 14 residues. Germline CDR1 and CDR2: SEHNR and FQNEAQ (reference sequence). The CDR3 DNA reads as TGTGCCAGCAGCGTAGCGGGAGTGGGGTATGAGCAGTTCTTC. It specifies CASSVAGVGYEQFF. Supplemented by reference TRBV7-9 and TRBJ2-1, the full variable domain reads DTGVSQNPRHKITKRGQNVTFRCDPISEHNRLYWYRQTLGQGPEFLTYFQNEAQLEKSRLLSDRFSAERPKGSFSTLEIQRTEQGDSAMYLCASSVAGVGYEQFFGPGTRLTVL.

The chain has TRBV5-1 and TRBJ2-7, with TRBD2 identical over 7 bases. The CDR3 runs 13 residues. Trimming removed 4 bases from V and 5 bases from J; junction bases left unmatched: 6. Germline lookup yields CDR1 SGHRS and CDR2 YFSETQ. CDR3 nucleotides: TGCGCCAGCAGCCCCGGGACTAAGAACGAGCAGTACTTC. Its translation is CASSPGTKNEQYF.

CDR3 in DNA: TGTGCCACCAGCAGAGACCTCAATCAGCCCCAGCATTTT. Its translation: CATSRDLNQPQHF. The rearrangement joins TRBV15 to TRBJ1-5; D call uncertain. V was shortened by 0 bases and J by 3 bases, with 3 bases between the two germline ends. Looked up from germline, CDR1 is LNHNV and CDR2 is YYDKDF (reference sequence). The CDR3 spans 13 residues.

This chain connects TRBV30 to TRBJ2-3; maybe TRBD2 (5 bases). The germline V and J ends were trimmed by 2 bases and 6 bases, with 9 bases remaining between them. CDR3 length equals 12 residues. Germline CDR1 is GTSNPN and CDR2 is SVGIG (reference sequence). CDR3 residues: CAWSYGIDTQYF. The CDR3 coding sequence is TGTGCCTGGAGTTACGGGATTGATACGCAGTATTTT.

This chain uses TRBV29-1 with TRBJ2-5; D is ambiguous. Germline CDR1 SQVTM, CDR2 ANQGSEA. The ends were cut back, 2 bases at V and 7 bases at J, with 17 bases in the middle. This CDR3 comprises 14 residues. This CDR3 is CSVESSAQKGTQYF. CDR3 DNA sequence: TGCAGCGTTGAATCGTCCGCCCAGAAGGGGACCCAGTACTTC.

This clone was detected only a few times. V is TRBV5-6 and J is TRBJ2-7; D is undetermined. Trimming left V 2 bases short and J 6 bases short, with 12 bases between. Germline CDR1 is SGHDT and CDR2 is YYEEEE. The CDR3 has 13 amino acids. In DNA form, the CDR3 reads TGTGCCAGCAGCTTCGGCAGGTCCGGCGAGCAGTACTTC. This translates into CASSFGRSGEQYF. The entire variable domain, with the rest obtained from reference TRBV5-6 and TRBJ2-7, is as follows: DAGVTQSPTHLIKTRGQQVTLRCSPKSGHDTVSWYQQALGQGPQFIFQYYEEEERQRGNFPDRFSGHQFPNYSSELNVNALLLGDSALYLCASSFGRSGEQYFGPGTRLTVT.

The V and J genes are TRBV29-1 and TRBJ1-2; D not certain. V was cut by 4 bases and J by 2 bases, with 14 bases left in between. The CDR3 totals 14 residues. From germline, CDR1 is SQVTM and CDR2 ANQGSEA. The CDR3 here is CSVVSPSGNYGYTF. In nucleotides, the CDR3 is TGCAGCGTTGTTTCACCTTCAGGAAACTATGGCTACACCTTC.

This chain uses TRBV2 with TRBJ2-7; D perhaps matches TRBD1 (6 bases). The V end lost 7 bases, the J end lost 2 bases, and 12 bases lay between the germline ends. This CDR3 contains 13 residues. Germline assignment: CDR1 SNHLY and CDR2 FYNNEI. CDR3 DNA sequence: TGTGCCAGCAACCCGACAGGTGCCTACGAGCAGTACTTC. It encodes CASNPTGAYEQYF.

The CDR3 coding sequence is TGTGCCAGCAGCTTAGGGTTGGGATTTAACTATGGCTACACCTTC. It encodes CASSLGLGFNYGYTF. This chain joins TRBV7-2 and TRBJ1-2; D gene ambiguous. Germline CDR1 reads SGHTA; CDR2 reads FQGNSA. CDR3 length: 15 residues. Between the trimmed V and J ends, which lost 1 base and 1 base, there was a span of 10 bases. Drawing the rest from reference TRBV7-2 and TRBJ1-2, the complete variable domain is GAGVSQSPSNKVTEKGKDVELRCDPISGHTALYWYRQSLGQGLEFLIYFQGNSAPDKSGLPSDRFSAERTGGSVSTLTIQRTQQEDSAVYLCASSLGLGFNYGYTFGSGTRLTVV.